This T cell receptor (beta chain) was observed in a study of T cell responses to AZD1222 COVID-19 vaccine. Study findings and constraints: Two AZD1222 doses significantly raised spike-specific TCR breadth and depth over controls. Most donors were white British and more were female, and clonal diversity was possibly underestimated. CD4 TCRs associated with vaccination spanned spike, dominating at 160-218 and 743-854.

A word on this clone: The antigen is not known.

TCRdb's copy holds only in-frame clones and misses some; the assay was immunoSEQ multiplex PCR. The sample has 150,000 to 200,000 clones, 85% to 90% seen once. In germline, CDR1 is KGHDR, CDR2 SFDVKD. Unmatched junction bases numbered 2, after V lost 7 bases and J lost 7 bases. The CDR3 totals 12 residues. This chain connects TRBV24-1 to TRBJ2-2; 7 nucleotides line up with TRBD2. Material: peripheral blood, obtained 28 days after the second dose of the MenACWY control vaccine. The sequence came from an adult who received the MenACWY meningococcal vaccine as a control. The CDR3 region is CATSGTNGELFF. The DNA of the CDR3 is TGTGCCACCAGCGGGACTAACGGGGAGCTGTTTTTT.